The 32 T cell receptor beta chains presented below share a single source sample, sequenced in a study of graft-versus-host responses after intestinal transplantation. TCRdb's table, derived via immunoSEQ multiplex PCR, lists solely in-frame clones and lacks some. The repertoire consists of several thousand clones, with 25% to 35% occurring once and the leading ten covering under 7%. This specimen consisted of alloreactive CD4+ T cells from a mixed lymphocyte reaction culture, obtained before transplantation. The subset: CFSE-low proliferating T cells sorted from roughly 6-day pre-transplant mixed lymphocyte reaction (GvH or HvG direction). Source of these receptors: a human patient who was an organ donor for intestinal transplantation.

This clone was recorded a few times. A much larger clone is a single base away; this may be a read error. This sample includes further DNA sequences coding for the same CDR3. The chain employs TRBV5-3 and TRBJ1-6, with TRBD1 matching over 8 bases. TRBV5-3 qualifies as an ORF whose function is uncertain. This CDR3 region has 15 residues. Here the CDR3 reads CASSLTGVYNSPLHF. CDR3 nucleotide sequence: TGTGCCAGCAGCTTGACAGGGGTATATAATTCACCCCTCCACTTT.

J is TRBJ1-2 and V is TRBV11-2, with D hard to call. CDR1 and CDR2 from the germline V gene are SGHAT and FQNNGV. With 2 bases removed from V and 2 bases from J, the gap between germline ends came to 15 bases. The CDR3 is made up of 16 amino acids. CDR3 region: CASSLHRRRMNYGYTF. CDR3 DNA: TGTGCCAGCAGCTTACACCGGAGGCGAATGAACTATGGCTACACCTTC.

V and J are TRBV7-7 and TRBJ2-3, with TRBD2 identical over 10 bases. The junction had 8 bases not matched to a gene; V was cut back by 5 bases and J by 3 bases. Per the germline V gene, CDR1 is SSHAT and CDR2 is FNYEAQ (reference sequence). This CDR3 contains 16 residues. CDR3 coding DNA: TGTGCCAGCAGCCCCGTAGCGGGGGGCGGGACAGATACGCAGTATTTT. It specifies CASSPVAGGGTDTQYF.

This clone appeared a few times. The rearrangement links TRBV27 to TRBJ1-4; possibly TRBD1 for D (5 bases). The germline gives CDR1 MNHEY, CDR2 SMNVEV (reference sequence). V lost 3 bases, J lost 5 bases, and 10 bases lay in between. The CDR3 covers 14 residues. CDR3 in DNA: TGTGCCAGCAGTTTGGGGCAGCCAAATGAAAAACTGTTTTTT. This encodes CASSLGQPNEKLFF.

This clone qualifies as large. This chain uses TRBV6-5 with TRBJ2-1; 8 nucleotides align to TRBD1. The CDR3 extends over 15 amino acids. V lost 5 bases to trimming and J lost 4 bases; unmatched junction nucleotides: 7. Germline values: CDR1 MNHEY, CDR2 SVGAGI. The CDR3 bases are TGTGCCAGCAGTCCAACAGGGGGTCATTACAATGAGCAGTTCTTC. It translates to CASSPTGGHYNEQFF.

For the CDR3, the DNA is TGTGCCAGCAGCCTGCGTCTAGCGGAAAGCTCCTACGAGCAGTACTTC. Encoded protein: CASSLRLAESSYEQYF. This chain connects TRBV4-2 to TRBJ2-7; 7 nucleotides line up with TRBD2. V lost 4 bases, J lost 0 bases, and 9 bases stayed unmatched. Germline CDR1 LGHNA, CDR2 YNFKEQ. The CDR3 extends over 16 amino acids.

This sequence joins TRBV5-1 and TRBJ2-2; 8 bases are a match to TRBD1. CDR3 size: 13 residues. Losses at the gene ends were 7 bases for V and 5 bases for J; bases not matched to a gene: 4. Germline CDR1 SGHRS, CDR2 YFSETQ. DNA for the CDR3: TGCGCCAGCTTTCACAGGGGGACCGGGGAGCTGTTTTTT. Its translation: CASFHRGTGELFF. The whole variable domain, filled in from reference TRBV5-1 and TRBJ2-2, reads KAGVTQTPRYLIKTRGQQVTLSCSPISGHRSVSWYQQTPGQGLQFLFEYFSETQRNKGNFPGRFSGRQFSNSRSEMNVSTLELGDSALYLCASFHRGTGELFFGEGSRLTVL.

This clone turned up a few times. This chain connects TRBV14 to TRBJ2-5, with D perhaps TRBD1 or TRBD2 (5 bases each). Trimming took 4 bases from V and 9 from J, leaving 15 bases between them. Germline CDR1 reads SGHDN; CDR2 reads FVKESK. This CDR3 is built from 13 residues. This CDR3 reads CASSPRVRGAQYF. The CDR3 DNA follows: TGTGCCAGCAGCCCTAGGGTGAGAGGGGCCCAGTACTTC.

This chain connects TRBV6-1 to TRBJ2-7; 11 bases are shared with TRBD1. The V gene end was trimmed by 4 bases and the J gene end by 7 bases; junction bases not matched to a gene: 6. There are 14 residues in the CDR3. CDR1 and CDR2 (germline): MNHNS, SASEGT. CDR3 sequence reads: CASSGRTGGLEQYF. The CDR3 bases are TGTGCCAGCAGTGGCCGGACAGGGGGCTTGGAGCAGTACTTC.

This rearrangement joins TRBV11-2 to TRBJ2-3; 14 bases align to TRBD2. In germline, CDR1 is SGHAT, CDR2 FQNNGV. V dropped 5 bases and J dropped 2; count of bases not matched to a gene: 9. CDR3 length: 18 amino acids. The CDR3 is CASSLRLAGGIITDTQYF. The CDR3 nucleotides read TGTGCCAGCAGCCTCCGACTAGCGGGGGGGATTATCACAGATACGCAGTATTTT.

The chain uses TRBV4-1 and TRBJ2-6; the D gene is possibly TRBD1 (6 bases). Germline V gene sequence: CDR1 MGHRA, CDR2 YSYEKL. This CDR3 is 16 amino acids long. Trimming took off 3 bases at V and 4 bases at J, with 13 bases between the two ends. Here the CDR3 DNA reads TGCGCCAGCAGCCACGCCCAGGGGTACGGGGCCAACGTCCTGACTTTC. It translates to CASSHAQGYGANVLTF.

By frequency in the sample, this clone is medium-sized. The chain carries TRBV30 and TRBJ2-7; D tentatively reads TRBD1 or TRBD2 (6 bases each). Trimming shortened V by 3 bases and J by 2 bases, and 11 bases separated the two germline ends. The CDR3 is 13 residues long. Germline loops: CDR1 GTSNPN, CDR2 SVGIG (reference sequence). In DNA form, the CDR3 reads TGTGCCTGGAGAAACGGGGGCGCCTACGAGCAGTACTTC. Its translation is CAWRNGGAYEQYF.

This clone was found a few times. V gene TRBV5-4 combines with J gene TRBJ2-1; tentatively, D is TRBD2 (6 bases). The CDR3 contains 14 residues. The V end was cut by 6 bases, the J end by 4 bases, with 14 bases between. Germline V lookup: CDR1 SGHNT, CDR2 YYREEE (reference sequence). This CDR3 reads CASIPAGPYNEQFF. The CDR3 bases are TGTGCCAGCATCCCCGCGGGGCCTTACAATGAGCAGTTCTTC.

The CDR3 is CASRPSGAPTGELFF. The CDR3 region has the DNA TGTGCCAGCAGGCCGAGCGGAGCCCCTACCGGGGAGCTGTTTTTT. This chain links TRBV6-1 with TRBJ2-2; possible D gene TRBD2, 5 bases. The germline gives CDR1 MNHNS, CDR2 SASEGT. The CDR3 is made up of 15 amino acids. V lost 6 bases and J 5 bases, leaving 16 bases between the germline ends.

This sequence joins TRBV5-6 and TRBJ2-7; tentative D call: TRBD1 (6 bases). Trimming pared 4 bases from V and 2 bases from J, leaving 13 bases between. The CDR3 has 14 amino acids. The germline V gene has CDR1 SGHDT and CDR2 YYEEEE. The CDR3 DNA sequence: TGTGCCAGCAGCGAGGGGGACATAACCTACGAGCAGTACTTC. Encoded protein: CASSEGDITYEQYF.

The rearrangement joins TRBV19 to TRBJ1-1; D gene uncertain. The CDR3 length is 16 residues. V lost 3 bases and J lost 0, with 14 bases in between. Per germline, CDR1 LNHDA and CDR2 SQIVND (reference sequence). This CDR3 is CASSIGEAQLNTEAFF. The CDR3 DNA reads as TGTGCCAGTAGTATTGGAGAGGCGCAATTGAACACTGAAGCTTTCTTT.

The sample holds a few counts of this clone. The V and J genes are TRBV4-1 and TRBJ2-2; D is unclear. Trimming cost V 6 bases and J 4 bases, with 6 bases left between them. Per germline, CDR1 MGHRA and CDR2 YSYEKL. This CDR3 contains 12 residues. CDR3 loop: CASRTGTGELFF. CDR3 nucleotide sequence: TGCGCCAGCAGGACGGGCACCGGGGAGCTGTTTTTT.

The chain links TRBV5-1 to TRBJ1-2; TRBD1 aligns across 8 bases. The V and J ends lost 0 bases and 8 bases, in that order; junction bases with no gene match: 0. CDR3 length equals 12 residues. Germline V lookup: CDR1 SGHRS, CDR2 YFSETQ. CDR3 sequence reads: CASSLAGGGYTF. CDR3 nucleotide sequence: TGCGCCAGCAGCTTGGCAGGGGGCGGCTACACCTTC.

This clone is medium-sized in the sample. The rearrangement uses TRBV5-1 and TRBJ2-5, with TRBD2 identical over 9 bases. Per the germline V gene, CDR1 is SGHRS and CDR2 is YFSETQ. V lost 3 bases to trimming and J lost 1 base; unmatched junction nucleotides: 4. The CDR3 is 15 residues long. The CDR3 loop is CASSSRLAAQETQYF. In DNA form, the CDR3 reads TGCGCCAGCAGCTCCCGACTAGCGGCCCAAGAGACCCAGTACTTC.

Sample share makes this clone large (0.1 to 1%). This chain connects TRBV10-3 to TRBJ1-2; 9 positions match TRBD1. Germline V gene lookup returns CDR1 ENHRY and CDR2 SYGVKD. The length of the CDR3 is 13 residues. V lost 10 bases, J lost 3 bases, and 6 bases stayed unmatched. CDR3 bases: TGTGCCACCGGACAGGGGTTTGACTATGGCTACACCTTC. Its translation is CATGQGFDYGYTF.

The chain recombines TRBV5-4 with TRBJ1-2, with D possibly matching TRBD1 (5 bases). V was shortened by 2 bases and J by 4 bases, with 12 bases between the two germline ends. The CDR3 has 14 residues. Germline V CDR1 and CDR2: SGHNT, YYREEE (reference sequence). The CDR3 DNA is TGTGCCAGCAGCTTAGGGGTAGGCCTCTATGGCTACACCTTC. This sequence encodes CASSLGVGLYGYTF.

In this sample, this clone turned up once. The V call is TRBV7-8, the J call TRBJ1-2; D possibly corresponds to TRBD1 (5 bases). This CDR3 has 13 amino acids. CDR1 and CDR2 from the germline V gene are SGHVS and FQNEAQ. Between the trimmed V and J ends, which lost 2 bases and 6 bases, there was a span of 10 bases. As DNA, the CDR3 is TGTGCCAGCAGCTTAAGCGTGGGGGATGGCTACACCTTC. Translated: CASSLSVGDGYTF. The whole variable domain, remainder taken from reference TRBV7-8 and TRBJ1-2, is GAGVSQSPRYKVAKRGQDVALRCDPISGHVSLFWYQQALGQGPEFLTYFQNEAQLDKSGLPSDRFFAERPEGSVSTLKIQRTQQEDSAVYLCASSLSVGDGYTFGSGTRLTVV.

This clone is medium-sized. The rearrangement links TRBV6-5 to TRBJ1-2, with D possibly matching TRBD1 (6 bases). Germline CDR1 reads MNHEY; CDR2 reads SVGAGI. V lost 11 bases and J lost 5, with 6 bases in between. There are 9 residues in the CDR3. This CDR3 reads CAQGYGYTF. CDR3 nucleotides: TGTGCCCAGGGGTATGGCTACACCTTC.

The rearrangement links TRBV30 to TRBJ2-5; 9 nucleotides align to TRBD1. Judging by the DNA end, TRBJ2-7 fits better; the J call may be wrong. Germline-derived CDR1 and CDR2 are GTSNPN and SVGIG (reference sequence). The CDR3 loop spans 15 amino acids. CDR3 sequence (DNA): TGTGCCTGGAGTGGTCACCGGGACAGGGCCTACGAGCAGTACTTC. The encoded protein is CAWSGHRDRAYEQYF.

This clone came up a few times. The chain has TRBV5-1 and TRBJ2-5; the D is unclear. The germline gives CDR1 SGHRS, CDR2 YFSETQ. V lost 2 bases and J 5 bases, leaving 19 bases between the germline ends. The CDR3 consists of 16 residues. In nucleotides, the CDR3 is TGCGCCAGCAGCTTACATCTAGAACGACTGAGGGAGACCCAGTACTTC. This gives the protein CASSLHLERLRETQYF.

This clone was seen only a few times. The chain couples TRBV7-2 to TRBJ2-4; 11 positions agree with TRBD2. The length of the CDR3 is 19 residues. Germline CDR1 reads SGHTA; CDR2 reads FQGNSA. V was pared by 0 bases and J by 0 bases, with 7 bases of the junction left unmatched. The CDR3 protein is CASSLAALAGGRAKNIQYF. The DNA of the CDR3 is TGTGCCAGCAGCTTAGCGGCCCTAGCGGGGGGACGAGCCAAAAACATTCAGTACTTC.

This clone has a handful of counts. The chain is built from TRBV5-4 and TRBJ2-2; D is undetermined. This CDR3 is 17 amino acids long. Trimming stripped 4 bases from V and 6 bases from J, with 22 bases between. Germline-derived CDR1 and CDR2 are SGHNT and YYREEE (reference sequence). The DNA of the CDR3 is TGTGCCAGCAGCCGCGGATCCCCCACAGTGCTCCCCGGGGAGCTGTTTTTT. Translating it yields CASSRGSPTVLPGELFF.

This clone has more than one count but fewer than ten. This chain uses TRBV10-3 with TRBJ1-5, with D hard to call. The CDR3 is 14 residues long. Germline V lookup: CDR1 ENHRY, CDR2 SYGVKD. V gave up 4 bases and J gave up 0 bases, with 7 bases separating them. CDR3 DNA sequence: TGTGCCATCAGTGGACAATATAGCAATCAGCCCCAGCATTTT. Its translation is CAISGQYSNQPQHF.

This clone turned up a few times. CDR3 protein: CASSSIRGHYGYTF. The DNA for the CDR3 is TGTGCCAGTAGTTCCATAAGGGGTCACTATGGCTACACCTTC. The chain combines TRBV19 with TRBJ1-2; TRBD1 is a possible D gene (5 bases). The CDR3 consists of 14 residues. Germline V gene sequence: CDR1 LNHDA, CDR2 SQIVND (reference sequence). V was pared by 5 bases and J by 3 bases, with 13 bases between.

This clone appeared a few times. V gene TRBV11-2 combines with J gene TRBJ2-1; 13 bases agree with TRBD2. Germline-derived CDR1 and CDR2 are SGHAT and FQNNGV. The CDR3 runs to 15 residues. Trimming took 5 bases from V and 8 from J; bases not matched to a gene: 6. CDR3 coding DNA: TGTGCCAGCAGCCCACTAGCGGGGGGGCGTTATGAGCAGTTCTTC. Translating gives CASSPLAGGRYEQFF.

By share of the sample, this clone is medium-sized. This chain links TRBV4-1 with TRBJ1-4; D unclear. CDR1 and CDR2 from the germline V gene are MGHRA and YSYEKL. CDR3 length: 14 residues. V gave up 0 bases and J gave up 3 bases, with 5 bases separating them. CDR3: CASSQDMPNEKLFF. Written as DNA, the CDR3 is TGCGCCAGCAGCCAAGATATGCCTAATGAAAAACTGTTTTTT.

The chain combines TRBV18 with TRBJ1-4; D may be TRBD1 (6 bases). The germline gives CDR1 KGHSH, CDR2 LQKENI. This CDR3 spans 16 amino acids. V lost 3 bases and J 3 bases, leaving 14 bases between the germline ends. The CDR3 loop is CASSPTTGRANEKLFF. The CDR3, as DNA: TGTGCCAGCTCACCGACGACAGGTCGAGCTAATGAAAAACTGTTTTTT.